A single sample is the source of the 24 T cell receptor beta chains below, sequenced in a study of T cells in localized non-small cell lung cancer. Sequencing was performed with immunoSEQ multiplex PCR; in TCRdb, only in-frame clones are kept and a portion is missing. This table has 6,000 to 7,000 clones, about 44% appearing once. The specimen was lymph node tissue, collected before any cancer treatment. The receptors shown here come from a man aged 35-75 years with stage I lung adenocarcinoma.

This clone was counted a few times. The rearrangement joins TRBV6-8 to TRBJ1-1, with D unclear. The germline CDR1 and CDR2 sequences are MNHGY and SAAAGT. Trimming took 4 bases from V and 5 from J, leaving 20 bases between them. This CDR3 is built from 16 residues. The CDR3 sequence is CASSSTSRSRGTEAFF. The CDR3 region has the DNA TGTGCCAGCAGTTCCACAAGTAGGAGCCGAGGGACTGAAGCTTTCTTT.

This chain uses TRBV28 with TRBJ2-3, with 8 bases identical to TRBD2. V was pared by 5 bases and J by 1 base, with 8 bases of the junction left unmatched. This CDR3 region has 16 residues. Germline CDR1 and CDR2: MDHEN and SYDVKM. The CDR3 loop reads CASSQTGTSGTDTQYF. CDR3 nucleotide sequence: TGTGCCAGCAGTCAAACCGGGACTAGTGGCACAGATACGCAGTATTTT. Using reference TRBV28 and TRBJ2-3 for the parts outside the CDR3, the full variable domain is DVKVTQSSRYLVKRTGEKVFLECVQDMDHENMFWYRQDPGLGLRLIYFSYDVKMKEKGDIPEGYSVSREKKERFSLILESASTNQTSMYLCASSQTGTSGTDTQYFGPGTRLTVL.

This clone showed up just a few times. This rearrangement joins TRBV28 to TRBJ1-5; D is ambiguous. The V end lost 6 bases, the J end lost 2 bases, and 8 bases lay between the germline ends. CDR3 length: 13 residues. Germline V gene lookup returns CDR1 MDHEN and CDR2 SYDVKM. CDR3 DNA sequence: TGTGCCAGCAGCCGCGGGGGCAATCAGCCCCAGCATTTT. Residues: CASSRGGNQPQHF.

DNA for the CDR3: TGCGCCAGCAGCTTGCCAGGGGCCGCGAACACCGGGGAGCTGTTTTTT. Protein sequence: CASSLPGAANTGELFF. The chain carries TRBV5-1 and TRBJ2-2; possibly TRBD1 for D (6 bases). The CDR3 spans 16 residues. CDR1 SGHRS and CDR2 YFSETQ come from the germline V gene. V lost 1 base, J lost 0 bases, and 10 bases lay in between.

CDR3 sequence (DNA): TGTGCCAGCTCACCAGGCAGAAAAACTGAAGCTTTCTTT. Translated: CASSPGRKTEAFF. This sequence joins TRBV18 and TRBJ1-1; D gene ambiguous. Trimming pared 2 bases from V and 5 bases from J, leaving 9 bases between. There are 13 residues in the CDR3. Germline lookup yields CDR1 KGHSH and CDR2 LQKENI.

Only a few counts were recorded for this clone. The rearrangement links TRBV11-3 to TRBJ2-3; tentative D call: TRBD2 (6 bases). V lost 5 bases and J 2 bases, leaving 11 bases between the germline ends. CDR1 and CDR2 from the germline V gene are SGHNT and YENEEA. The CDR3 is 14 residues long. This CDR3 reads CASSPRDSTDTQYF. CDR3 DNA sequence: TGTGCCAGCAGCCCCCGGGACTCCACAGATACGCAGTATTTT.

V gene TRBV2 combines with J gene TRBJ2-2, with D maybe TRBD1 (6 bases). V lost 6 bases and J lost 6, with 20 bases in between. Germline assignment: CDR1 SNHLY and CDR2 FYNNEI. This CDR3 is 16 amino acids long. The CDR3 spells CASSASTGWGAGELFF. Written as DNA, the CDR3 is TGTGCCAGCAGCGCTTCTACAGGGTGGGGAGCCGGGGAGCTGTTTTTT.

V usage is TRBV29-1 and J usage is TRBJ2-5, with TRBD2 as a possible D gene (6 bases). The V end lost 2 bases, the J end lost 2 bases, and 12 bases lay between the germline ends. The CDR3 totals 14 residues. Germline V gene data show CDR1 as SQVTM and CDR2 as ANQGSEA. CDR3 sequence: CSVENFGGQETQYF. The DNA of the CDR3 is TGCAGCGTTGAAAATTTCGGGGGTCAAGAGACCCAGTACTTC. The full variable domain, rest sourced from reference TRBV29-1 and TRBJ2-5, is SAVISQKPSRDICQRGTSLTIQCQVDSQVTMMFWYRQQPGQSLTLIATANQGSEATYESGFVIDKFPISRPNLTFSTLTVSNMSPEDSSIYLCSVENFGGQETQYFGPGTRLLVL.

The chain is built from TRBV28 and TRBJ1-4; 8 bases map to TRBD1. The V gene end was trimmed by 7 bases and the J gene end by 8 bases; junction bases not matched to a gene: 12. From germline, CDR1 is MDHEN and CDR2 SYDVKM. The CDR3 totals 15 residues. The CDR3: CASTAGGTGGEKLFF. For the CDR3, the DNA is TGTGCCAGCACCGCCGGGGGGACAGGAGGAGAAAAACTGTTTTTT.

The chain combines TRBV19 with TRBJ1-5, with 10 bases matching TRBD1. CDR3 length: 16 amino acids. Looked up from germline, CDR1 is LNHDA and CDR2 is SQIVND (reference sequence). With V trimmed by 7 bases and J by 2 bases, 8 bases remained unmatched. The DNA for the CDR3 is TGTGCCAGTACCAGTCCCGGGACAGGGGGCAATCAGCCCCAGCATTTT. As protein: CASTSPGTGGNQPQHF.

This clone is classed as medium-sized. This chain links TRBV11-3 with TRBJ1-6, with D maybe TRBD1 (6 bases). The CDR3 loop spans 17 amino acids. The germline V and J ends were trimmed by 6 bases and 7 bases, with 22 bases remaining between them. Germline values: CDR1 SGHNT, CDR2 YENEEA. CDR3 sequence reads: CASRPNRAPTLNSPLHF. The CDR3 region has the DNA TGTGCCAGCAGGCCGAACAGGGCCCCCACATTGAATTCACCCCTCCACTTT. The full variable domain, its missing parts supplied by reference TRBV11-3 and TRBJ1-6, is EAGVVQSPRYKIIEKKQPVAFWCNPISGHNTLYWYLQNLGQGPELLIRYENEEAVDDSQLPKDRFSAERLKGVDSTLKIQPAELGDSAVYLCASRPNRAPTLNSPLHFGNGTRLTVT.

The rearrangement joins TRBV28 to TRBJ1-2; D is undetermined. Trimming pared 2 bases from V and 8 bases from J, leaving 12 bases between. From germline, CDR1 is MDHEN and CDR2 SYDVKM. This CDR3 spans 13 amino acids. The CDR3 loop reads CASSLPLGGGYTF. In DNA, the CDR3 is TGTGCCAGCAGTTTACCCCTGGGCGGCGGCTACACCTTC.

DNA for the CDR3: TGTGCCCAGGTGGGGGCGAAGACTAACTATGGCTACACCTTC. As protein: CAQVGAKTNYGYTF. The gene calls are TRBV30 and TRBJ1-2, with D possibly being TRBD1 (6 bases). Germline loops: CDR1 GTSNPN, CDR2 SVGIG (reference sequence). Trimming took 8 bases from V and 0 from J, leaving 16 bases between them. The CDR3 covers 14 residues.

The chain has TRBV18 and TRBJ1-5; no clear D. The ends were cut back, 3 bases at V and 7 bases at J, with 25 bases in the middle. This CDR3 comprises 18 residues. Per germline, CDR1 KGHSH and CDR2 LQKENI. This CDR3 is CASSPYPTAMPLVQPQHF. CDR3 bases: TGTGCCAGCTCACCCTACCCTACAGCTATGCCGCTCGTGCAGCCCCAGCATTTT.

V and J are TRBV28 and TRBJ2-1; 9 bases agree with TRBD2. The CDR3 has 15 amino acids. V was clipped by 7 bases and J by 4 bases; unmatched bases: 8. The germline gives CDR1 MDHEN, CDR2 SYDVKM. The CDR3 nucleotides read TGTGCCAGCACTTCCCCTCTAGCGGGGTACAATGAGCAGTTCTTC. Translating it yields CASTSPLAGYNEQFF.

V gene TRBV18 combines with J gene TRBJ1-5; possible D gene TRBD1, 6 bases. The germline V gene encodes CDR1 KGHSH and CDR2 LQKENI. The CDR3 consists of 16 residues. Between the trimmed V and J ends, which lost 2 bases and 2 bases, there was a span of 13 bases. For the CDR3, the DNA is TGTGCCAGCTCACCAGCTTACAGGGCTGGCAATCAGCCCCAGCATTTT. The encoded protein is CASSPAYRAGNQPQHF.

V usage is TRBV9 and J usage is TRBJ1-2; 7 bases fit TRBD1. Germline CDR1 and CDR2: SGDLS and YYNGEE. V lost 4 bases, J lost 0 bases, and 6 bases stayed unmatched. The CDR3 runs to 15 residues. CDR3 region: CASSPQGGANYGYTF. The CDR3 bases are TGTGCCAGCAGCCCCCAGGGGGGTGCTAACTATGGCTACACCTTC.

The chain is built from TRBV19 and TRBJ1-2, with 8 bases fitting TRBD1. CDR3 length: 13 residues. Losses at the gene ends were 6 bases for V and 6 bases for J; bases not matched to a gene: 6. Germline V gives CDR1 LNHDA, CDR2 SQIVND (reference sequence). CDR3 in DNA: TGTGCCAGTAGGGACAGGGAAGGCCATGGCTACACCTTC. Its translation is CASRDREGHGYTF.

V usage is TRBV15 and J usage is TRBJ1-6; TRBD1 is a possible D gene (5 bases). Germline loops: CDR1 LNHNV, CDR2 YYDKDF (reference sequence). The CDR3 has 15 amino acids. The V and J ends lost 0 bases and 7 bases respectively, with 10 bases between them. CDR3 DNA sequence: TGTGCCACCAGCAGAGACGGGGGAGGAAATTCACCCCTCCACTTT. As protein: CATSRDGGGNSPLHF.

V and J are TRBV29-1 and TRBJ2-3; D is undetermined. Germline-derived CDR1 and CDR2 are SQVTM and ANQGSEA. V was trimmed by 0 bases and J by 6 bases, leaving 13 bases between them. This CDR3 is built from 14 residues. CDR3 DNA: TGCAGCGTTGAAGAAAGGGTGCGATCGGATACGCAGTATTTT. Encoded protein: CSVEERVRSDTQYF.

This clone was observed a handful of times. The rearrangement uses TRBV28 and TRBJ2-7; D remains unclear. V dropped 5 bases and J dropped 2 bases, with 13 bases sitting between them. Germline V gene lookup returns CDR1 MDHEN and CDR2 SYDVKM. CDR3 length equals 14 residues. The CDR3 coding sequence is TGTGCCAGCAGTAATTTTTTCAACACCTACGAGCAGTACTTC. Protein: CASSNFFNTYEQYF.

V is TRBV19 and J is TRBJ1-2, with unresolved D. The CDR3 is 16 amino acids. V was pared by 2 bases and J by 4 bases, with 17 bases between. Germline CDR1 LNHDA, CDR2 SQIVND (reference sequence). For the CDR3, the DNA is TGTGCCAGTAGTATAACGTCCACGATCTACGTCTATGGCTACACCTTC. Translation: CASSITSTIYVYGYTF.

CDR3: CASSKGMIGYTF. DNA for the CDR3: TGTGCCAGCAGCAAAGGGATGATTGGCTACACCTTC. V is TRBV14 and J is TRBJ1-2; D unresolved. The CDR3 extends over 12 amino acids. CDR1 is SGHDN and CDR2 is FVKESK in the germline V gene. The V and J ends lost 5 bases and 7 bases respectively, with 11 bases between them.

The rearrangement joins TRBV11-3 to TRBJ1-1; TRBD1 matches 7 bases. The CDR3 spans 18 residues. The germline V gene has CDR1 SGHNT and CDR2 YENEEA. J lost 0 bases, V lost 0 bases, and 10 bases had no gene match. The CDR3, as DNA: TGTGCCAGCAGCTTAGAACTAAGGGGGCCAACGCTGAACACTGAAGCTTTCTTT. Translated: CASSLELRGPTLNTEAFF.